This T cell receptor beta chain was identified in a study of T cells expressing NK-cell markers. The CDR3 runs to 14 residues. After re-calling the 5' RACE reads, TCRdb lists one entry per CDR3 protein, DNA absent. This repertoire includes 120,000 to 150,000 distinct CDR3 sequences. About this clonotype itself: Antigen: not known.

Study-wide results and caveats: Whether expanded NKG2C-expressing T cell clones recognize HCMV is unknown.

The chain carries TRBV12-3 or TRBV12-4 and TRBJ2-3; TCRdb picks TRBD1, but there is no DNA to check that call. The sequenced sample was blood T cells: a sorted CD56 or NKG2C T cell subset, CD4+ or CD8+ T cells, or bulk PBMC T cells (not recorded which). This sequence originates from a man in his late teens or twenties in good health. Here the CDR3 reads CASSLLGVTDTQYF.